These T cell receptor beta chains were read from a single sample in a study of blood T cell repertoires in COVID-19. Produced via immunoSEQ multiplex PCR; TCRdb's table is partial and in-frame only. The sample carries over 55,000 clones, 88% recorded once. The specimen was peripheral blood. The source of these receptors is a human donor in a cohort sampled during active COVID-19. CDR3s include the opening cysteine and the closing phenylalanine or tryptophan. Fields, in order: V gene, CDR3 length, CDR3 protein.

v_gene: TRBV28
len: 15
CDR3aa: CASSHSGTVNTEAFF

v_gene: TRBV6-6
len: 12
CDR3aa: CASSRQGYEQYF

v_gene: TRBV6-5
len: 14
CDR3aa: CASRGGQGYNEQFF

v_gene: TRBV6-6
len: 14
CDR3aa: CASSVQVNNSPLHF

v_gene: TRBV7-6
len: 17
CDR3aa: CASSLNARQGSGNTIYF

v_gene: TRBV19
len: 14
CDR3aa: CASRERGRTDTQYF

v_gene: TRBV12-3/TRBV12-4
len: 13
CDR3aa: CATKGRGSTEAFF

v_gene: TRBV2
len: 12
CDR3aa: CASARDSYEQYF

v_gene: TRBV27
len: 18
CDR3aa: CASSVTSGGGVAKNIQYF

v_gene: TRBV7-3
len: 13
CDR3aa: CASSAGHGQPQHF

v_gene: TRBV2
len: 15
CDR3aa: CASSRQDPSNQPQHF

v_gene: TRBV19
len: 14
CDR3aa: CASSISGGLKTQYF

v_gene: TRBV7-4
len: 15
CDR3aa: CASSLAGRKNEKLFF

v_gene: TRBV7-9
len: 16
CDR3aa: CASSLGGGRATDTQYF

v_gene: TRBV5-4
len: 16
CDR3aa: CASSSRAGGPAGEQFF